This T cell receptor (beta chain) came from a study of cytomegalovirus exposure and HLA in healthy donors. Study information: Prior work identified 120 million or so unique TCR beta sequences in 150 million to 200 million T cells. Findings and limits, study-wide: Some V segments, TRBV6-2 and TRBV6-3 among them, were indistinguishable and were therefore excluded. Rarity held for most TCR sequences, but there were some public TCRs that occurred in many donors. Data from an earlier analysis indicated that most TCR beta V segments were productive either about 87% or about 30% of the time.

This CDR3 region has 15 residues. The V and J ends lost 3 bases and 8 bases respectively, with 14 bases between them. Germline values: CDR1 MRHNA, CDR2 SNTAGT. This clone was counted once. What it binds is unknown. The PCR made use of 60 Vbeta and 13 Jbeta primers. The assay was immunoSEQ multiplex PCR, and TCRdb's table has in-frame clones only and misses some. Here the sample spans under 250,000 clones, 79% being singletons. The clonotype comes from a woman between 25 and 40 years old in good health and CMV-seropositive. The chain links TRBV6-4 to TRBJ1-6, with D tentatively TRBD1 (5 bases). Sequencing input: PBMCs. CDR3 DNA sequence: TGTGCCAGCAGTGAGCTAGGTAGGGGTGATTCACCCCTCCACTTT. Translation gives CASSELGRGDSPLHF.